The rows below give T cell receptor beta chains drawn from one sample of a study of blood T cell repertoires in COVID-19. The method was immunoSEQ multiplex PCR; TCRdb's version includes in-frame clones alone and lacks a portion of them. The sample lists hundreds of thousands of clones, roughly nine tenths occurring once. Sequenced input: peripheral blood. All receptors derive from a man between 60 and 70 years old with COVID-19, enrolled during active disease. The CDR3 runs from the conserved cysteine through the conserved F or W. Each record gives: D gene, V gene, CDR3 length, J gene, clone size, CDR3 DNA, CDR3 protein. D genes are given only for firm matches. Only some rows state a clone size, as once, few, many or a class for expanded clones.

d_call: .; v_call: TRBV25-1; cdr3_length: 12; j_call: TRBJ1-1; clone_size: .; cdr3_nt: TGTGCCACCCGGGTGGGGAACACTGAAGCTTTCTTT; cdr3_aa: CATRVGNTEAFF
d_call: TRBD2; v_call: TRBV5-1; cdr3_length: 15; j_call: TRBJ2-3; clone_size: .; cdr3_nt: TGCGCCAGCAGCTTAACTAGCGGGGGACCGAATACGCAGTATTTT; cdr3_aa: CASSLTSGGPNTQYF
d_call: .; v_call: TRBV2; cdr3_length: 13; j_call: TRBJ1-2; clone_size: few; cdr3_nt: TGTGCCGGCCTCCGACTTACTAACTATGGCTACACCTTC; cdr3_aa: CAGLRLTNYGYTF
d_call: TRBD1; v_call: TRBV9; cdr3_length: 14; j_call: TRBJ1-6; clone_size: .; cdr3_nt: TGTGCCAGCAGTTGGGGACAGTCGAATTCACCCCTCCACTTT; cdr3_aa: CASSWGQSNSPLHF
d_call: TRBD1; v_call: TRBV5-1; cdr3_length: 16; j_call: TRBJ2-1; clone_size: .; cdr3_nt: TGCGCCAGCAGCTTTGGGGACAGGGGGCTTAACAATGAGCAGTTCTTC; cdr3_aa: CASSFGDRGLNNEQFF
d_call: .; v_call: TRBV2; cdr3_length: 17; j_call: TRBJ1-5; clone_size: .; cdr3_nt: TGTGCCAGCAGGAAACAGGTAGGGGCCAGACTTAATCAGCCCCAGCATTTT; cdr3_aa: CASRKQVGARLNQPQHF
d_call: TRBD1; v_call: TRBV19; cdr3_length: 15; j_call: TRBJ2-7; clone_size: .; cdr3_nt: TGTGCCAGTAGTATTGGGGCAGGGGGCCCCTACGAGCAGTACTTC; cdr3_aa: CASSIGAGGPYEQYF
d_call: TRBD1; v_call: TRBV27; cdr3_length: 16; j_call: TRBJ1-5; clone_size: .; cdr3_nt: TGTGCCAGCAGTCCTACTCCGGGACAGGGGGCTCAGCCCCAGCATTTT; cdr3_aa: CASSPTPGQGAQPQHF
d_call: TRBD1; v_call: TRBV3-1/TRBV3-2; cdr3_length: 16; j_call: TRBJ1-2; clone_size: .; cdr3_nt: TGTGCCAGCAGCCAAGGAGGGGGACAGATTAACTATGGCTACACCTTC; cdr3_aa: CASSQGGGQINYGYTF
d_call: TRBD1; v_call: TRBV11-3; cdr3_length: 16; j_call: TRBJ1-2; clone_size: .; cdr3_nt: TGTGCCAGCAGCTCACTCCGGGACAGCAGCAACTATGGCTACACCTTC; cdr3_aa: CASSSLRDSSNYGYTF
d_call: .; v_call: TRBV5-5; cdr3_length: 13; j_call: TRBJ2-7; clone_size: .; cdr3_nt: TGTGCCAGCAGCTCGGACATTCCTACGGGGCAGTACTTC; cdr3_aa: CASSSDIPTGQYF
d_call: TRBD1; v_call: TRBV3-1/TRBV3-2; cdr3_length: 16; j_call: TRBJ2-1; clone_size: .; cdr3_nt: TGTGCCAGCAGCCAAGAGAGGGGGCAATGTTTCAATGAGCAGTTCTTC; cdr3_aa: CASSQERGQCFNEQFF